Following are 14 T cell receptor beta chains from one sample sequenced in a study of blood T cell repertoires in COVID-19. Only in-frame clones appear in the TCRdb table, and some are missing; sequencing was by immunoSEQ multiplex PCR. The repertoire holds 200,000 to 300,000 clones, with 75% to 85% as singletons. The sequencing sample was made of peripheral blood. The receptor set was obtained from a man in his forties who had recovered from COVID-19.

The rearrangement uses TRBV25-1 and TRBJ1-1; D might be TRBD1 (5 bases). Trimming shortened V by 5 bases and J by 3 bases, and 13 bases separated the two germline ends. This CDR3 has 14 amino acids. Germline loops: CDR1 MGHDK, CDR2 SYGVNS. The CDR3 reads CASSYRGVDTEAFF. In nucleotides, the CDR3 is TGTGCCAGCAGTTATCGGGGGGTCGACACTGAAGCTTTCTTT.

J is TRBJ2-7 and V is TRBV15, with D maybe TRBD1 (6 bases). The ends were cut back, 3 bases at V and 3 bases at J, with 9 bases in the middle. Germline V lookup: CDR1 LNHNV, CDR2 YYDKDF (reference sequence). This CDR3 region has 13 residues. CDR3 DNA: TGTGCCACCAGCAGGGACAGCCTCTACGAGCAGTACTTC. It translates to CATSRDSLYEQYF.

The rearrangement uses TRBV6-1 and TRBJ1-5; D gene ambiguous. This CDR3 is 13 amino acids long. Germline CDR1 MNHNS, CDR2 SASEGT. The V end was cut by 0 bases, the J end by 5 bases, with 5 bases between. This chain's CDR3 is CASSEARDQPQHF. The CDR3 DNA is TGTGCCAGCAGTGAAGCCCGAGATCAGCCCCAGCATTTT.

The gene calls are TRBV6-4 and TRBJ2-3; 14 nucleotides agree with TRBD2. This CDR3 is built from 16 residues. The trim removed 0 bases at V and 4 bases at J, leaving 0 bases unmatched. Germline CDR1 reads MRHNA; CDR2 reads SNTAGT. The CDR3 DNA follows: TGTGCCAGCAGTGACTCGACTAGCGGGGGGGCAGATACGCAGTATTTT. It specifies CASSDSTSGGADTQYF.

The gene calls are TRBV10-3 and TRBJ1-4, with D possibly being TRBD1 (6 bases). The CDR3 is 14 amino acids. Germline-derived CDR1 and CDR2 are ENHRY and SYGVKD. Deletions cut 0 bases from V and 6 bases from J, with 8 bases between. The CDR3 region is CAISESSGDEKLFF. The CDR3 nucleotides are TGTGCCATCAGTGAGTCTTCAGGGGATGAAAAACTGTTTTTT.

The CDR3 sequence is CASSAGDSTGELFF. CDR3 DNA: TGTGCCAGCAGCGCGGGGGATTCCACCGGGGAGCTGTTTTTT. The chain combines TRBV9 with TRBJ2-2; a weak D match, TRBD2 (6 bases). Germline CDR1 and CDR2: SGDLS and YYNGEE. The V and J ends lost 3 bases and 4 bases respectively, with 10 bases between them. The CDR3 covers 14 residues.

CDR3 sequence reads: CASKIRSGRNNEQFF. CDR3 in DNA: TGTGCCAGTAAGATCAGGAGCGGGAGAAACAATGAGCAGTTCTTC. The chain recombines TRBV19 with TRBJ2-1, with 8 bases lining up with TRBD2. Germline V gene data show CDR1 as LNHDA and CDR2 as SQIVND (reference sequence). Trimming removed 7 bases from V and 5 bases from J; junction bases left unmatched: 10. The CDR3 contains 15 residues.

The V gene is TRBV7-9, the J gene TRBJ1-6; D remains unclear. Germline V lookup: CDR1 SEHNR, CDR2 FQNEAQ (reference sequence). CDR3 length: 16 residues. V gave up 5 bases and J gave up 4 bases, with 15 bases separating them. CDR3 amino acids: CASSPAGMLYNSPLHF. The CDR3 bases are TGTGCCAGCAGCCCAGCGGGGATGTTATATAATTCACCCCTCCACTTT.

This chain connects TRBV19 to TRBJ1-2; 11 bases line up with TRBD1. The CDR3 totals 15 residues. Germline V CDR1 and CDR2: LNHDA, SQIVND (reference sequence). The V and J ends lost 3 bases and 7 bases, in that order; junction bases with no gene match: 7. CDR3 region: CASSITGTGGFGYTF. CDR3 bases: TGTGCCAGTAGTATCACCGGGACAGGGGGGTTTGGCTACACCTTC.

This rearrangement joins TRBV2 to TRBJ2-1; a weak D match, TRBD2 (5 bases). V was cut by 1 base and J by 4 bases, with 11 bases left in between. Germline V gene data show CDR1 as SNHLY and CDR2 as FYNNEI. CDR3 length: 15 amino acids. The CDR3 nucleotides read TGTGCCAGCAGTGAAGGCCTAGCTGGATACAATGAGCAGTTCTTC. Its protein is CASSEGLAGYNEQFF.

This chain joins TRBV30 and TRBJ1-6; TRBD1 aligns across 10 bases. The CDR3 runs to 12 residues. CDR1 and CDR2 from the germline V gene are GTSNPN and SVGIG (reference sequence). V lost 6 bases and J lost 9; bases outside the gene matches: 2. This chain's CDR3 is CACRDRGSPLHF. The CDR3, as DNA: TGTGCCTGCCGGGACAGGGGTTCACCCCTCCACTTT.

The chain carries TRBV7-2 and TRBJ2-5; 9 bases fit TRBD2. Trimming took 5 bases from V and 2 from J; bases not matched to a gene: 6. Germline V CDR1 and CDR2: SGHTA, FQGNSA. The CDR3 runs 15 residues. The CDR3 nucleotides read TGTGCCAGCAGCCCCCAGCGGGGGGAACAAGAGACCCAGTACTTC. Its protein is CASSPQRGEQETQYF.

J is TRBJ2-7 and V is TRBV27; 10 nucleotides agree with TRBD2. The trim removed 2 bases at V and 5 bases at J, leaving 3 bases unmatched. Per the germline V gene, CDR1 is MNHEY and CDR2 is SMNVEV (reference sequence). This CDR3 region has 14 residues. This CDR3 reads CASSLKREGHEQYF. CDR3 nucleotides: TGTGCCAGCAGTTTAAAGCGGGAGGGCCACGAGCAGTACTTC.

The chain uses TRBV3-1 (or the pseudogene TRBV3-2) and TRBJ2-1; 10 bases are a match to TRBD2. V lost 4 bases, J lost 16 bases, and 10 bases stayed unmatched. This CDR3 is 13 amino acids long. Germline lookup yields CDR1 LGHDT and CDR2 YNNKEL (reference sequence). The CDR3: CASSPRTSGAVFF. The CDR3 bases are TGTGCCAGCAGCCCTCGGACTAGCGGAGCGGTATTCTTC.